Below, 8 T cell receptor beta chains from the same sample are listed, as sequenced in a study of shared clonotypes between healthy human individuals. Here immunoSEQ multiplex PCR was the method, and the copy in TCRdb shows in-frame clones only, minus some. The sample records fewer than 600,000 clones, more than 70% being singletons. Source material: PBMCs. These receptors originate from a woman between 40 and 55 years old in good health. Some clones in this sample may be carry-over from other donors' samples.

The V gene is TRBV2, the J gene TRBJ2-3; the D call may be TRBD1 or TRBD2 (5 bases each). The V gene lost 4 bases and the J gene lost 0 bases, with 8 bases spanning the gap. The germline CDR1 and CDR2 sequences are SNHLY and FYNNEI. CDR3 length: 14 amino acids. The CDR3 sequence is CASSGGDSTDTQYF. The CDR3 bases are TGTGCCAGCAGTGGTGGGGACAGCACAGATACGCAGTATTTT.

The CDR3 nucleotides are TGTGCCTGGAGTCAAAAAGGCAGGGGTTACGAGCAGTACTTC. Amino acid sequence: CAWSQKGRGYEQYF. The chain uses TRBV30 and TRBJ2-7; D may be TRBD1 (6 bases). Germline V CDR1 and CDR2: GTSNPN, SVGIG (reference sequence). This CDR3 contains 14 residues. Trimming shortened V by 2 bases and J by 4 bases, and 15 bases separated the two germline ends.

V usage is TRBV5-6 and J usage is TRBJ1-2; TRBD1 is a possible D gene (6 bases). The germline V gene encodes CDR1 SGHDT and CDR2 YYEEEE. V lost 4 bases and J 1 base, leaving 20 bases between the germline ends. The CDR3 totals 17 residues. The CDR3 loop is CASSTGTILIDNYGYTF. The DNA of the CDR3 is TGTGCCAGCAGCACAGGGACTATTTTGATTGATAACTATGGCTACACCTTC.

The V gene is TRBV29-1, the J gene TRBJ2-4; D is perhaps TRBD1 (6 bases). CDR3 length: 14 residues. Trimming cost V 4 bases and J 8 bases, with 18 bases left between them. Germline CDR1 SQVTM, CDR2 ANQGSEA. CDR3 nucleotide sequence: TGCAGCGTTGCACCGGACAGTCCTCGAGACATTCAGTACTTC. It yields the protein CSVAPDSPRDIQYF.

The J gene is TRBJ1-3, the V gene TRBV2; D might be TRBD1 (5 bases). The ends were cut back, 7 bases at V and 2 bases at J, with 9 bases in the middle. The CDR3 loop spans 13 amino acids. In germline, CDR1 is SNHLY, CDR2 FYNNEI. The CDR3 sequence: CASTGAAGNTIYF. CDR3 in DNA: TGTGCCAGCACCGGGGCGGCTGGAAACACCATATATTTT.

V and J are TRBV9 and TRBJ2-1; D ambiguous. From germline, CDR1 is SGDLS and CDR2 YYNGEE. V was shortened by 0 bases and J by 2 bases, with 9 bases between the two germline ends. This CDR3 has 15 residues. The CDR3 DNA is TGTGCCAGCAGCGTAGGGGCACTCACCTACAATGAGCAGTTCTTC. Protein product: CASSVGALTYNEQFF.

The rearrangement uses TRBV4-1 and TRBJ2-7; 7 nucleotides align to TRBD1. The CDR3 has 18 amino acids. V lost 1 base, J lost 1 base, and 13 bases stayed unmatched. Germline CDR1 and CDR2: MGHRA and YSYEKL. CDR3 region: CASSQGLPGTATSYEQYF. The DNA for the CDR3 is TGCGCCAGCAGCCAAGGATTGCCCGGGACAGCGACGTCCTACGAGCAGTACTTC.

J is TRBJ2-1 and V is TRBV4-3; possible D gene TRBD2, 5 bases. Trimming shortened V by 0 bases and J by 6 bases, and 15 bases separated the two germline ends. The CDR3 has 16 amino acids. CDR1 and CDR2 from the germline V gene are LGHNA and YSLEER. This chain's CDR3 is CASSQEPSLLANEQFF. CDR3 sequence (DNA): TGCGCCAGCAGCCAAGAGCCTAGCCTCCTTGCCAATGAGCAGTTCTTC.